These 23 T cell receptor beta chains were sequenced from one sample in a study of blood T cell repertoires in COVID-19. Measured with immunoSEQ multiplex PCR; TCRdb has only the in-frame clones, and not every one. The profile shows 150,000 to 200,000 clones, more than 75% of them singletons. The specimen was PBMCs or T cells enriched from blood (not recorded which). The receptors originated from a woman aged 45-65 years with acute COVID-19.

The genes are TRBV6-5 and TRBJ1-2; 7 bases are a match to TRBD1. J lost 10 bases, V lost 0 bases, and 5 bases had no gene match. The CDR3 runs to 13 residues. In germline, CDR1 is MNHEY, CDR2 SVGAGI. This chain's CDR3 is CASSYSSTGPYTF. CDR3 sequence (DNA): TGTGCCAGCAGTTACTCTTCGACAGGGCCCTACACCTTC.

This clone was observed many times. The chain joins TRBV14 to TRBJ2-3; 12 positions match TRBD2. V lost 4 bases, J lost 0 bases, and 2 bases stayed unmatched. Germline V lookup: CDR1 SGHDN, CDR2 FVKESK. The CDR3 contains 16 residues. For the CDR3, the DNA is TGTGCCAGCAGCCTCGGACTAGCGGGGAGCACAGATACGCAGTATTTT. It specifies CASSLGLAGSTDTQYF.

The gene calls are TRBV25-1 and TRBJ2-5; 10 nucleotides line up with TRBD2. V lost 4 bases and J lost 4; bases outside the gene matches: 9. From germline, CDR1 is MGHDK and CDR2 SYGVNS. This CDR3 is 16 amino acids long. The CDR3 loop reads CASSVSPWTSGETQYF. CDR3 bases: TGTGCCAGCAGTGTCTCCCCCTGGACTAGCGGAGAGACCCAGTACTTC.

The J gene is TRBJ1-1, the V gene TRBV6-6; 12 bases are a match to TRBD1. Germline CDR1 reads MNHNY; CDR2 reads SVGAGI (reference sequence). The CDR3 is 13 amino acids. J lost 8 bases, V lost 6 bases, and 4 bases had no gene match. CDR3 DNA sequence: TGTGCCAGCAGGGGGACAGGGGGCGGGGAAGCTTTCTTT. Translating gives CASRGTGGGEAFF.

This clone was recorded once. The chain carries TRBV5-1 and TRBJ2-3; 8 nucleotides line up with TRBD2. Unmatched junction bases numbered 4, after V lost 4 bases and J lost 6 bases. This CDR3 has 13 amino acids. The V gene's germline CDR1 is SGHRS and CDR2 YFSETQ. The CDR3 loop reads CASSAGGADTQYF. CDR3 nucleotides: TGCGCCAGCAGCGCCGGGGGGGCGGATACGCAGTATTTT.

V usage is TRBV5-1 and J usage is TRBJ2-1; 8 bases fit TRBD2. Trimming at V came to 1 base and at J to 15 bases, leaving 9 bases not matched to a gene. Germline lookup yields CDR1 SGHRS and CDR2 YFSETQ. The CDR3 runs to 13 residues. CDR3 residues: CASSLIGGGQGFF. The CDR3 coding sequence is TGCGCCAGCAGCTTGATTGGCGGGGGGCAGGGGTTCTTC.

J is TRBJ1-2 and V is TRBV19, with D maybe TRBD1 (5 bases). V shed 2 bases and J shed 4 bases, with 14 bases lying between them. Germline V gives CDR1 LNHDA, CDR2 SQIVND (reference sequence). This CDR3 has 15 amino acids. CDR3 protein: CASSISGTTPYGYTF. Here the CDR3 DNA reads TGTGCCAGTAGTATAAGCGGGACGACGCCCTATGGCTACACCTTC.

This chain connects TRBV4-2 to TRBJ1-3; a weak D match, TRBD1 (6 bases). The ends were cut back, 5 bases at V and 2 bases at J, with 10 bases in the middle. CDR1 and CDR2 from the germline V gene are LGHNA and YNFKEQ. The CDR3 length is 14 residues. CDR3 loop: CASSYPGAGNTIYF. CDR3 sequence (DNA): TGTGCCAGCAGCTACCCAGGGGCTGGAAACACCATATATTTT.

V and J are TRBV28 and TRBJ2-1, with 8 bases that match TRBD2. The germline gives CDR1 MDHEN, CDR2 SYDVKM. V lost 10 bases and J lost 2; bases outside the gene matches: 13. CDR3 length equals 16 residues. The CDR3 spells CATRASSGQTYNEQFF. The DNA of the CDR3 is TGTGCCACCAGAGCATCTAGCGGGCAGACCTACAATGAGCAGTTCTTC.

This clone was counted at least ten times. CDR3 residues: CASSADSYNYGYTF. CDR3 coding DNA: TGCGCCAGCAGCGCGGACAGCTATAACTATGGCTACACCTTC. This rearrangement joins TRBV5-1 to TRBJ1-2; a weak D match, TRBD1 (6 bases). The CDR3 is made up of 14 amino acids. Trimming pared 4 bases from V and 1 base from J, leaving 11 bases between. Germline values: CDR1 SGHRS, CDR2 YFSETQ.

This clone was detected only a few times. The chain combines TRBV3-1 (or the pseudogene TRBV3-2) with TRBJ2-2; perhaps TRBD2 as D (5 bases). This CDR3 is built from 16 residues. Germline V gene lookup returns CDR1 LGHDT and CDR2 YNNKEL (reference sequence). With 5 bases removed from V and 1 base from J, the gap between germline ends came to 14 bases. CDR3 sequence reads: CASSKLEARNTGELFF. The CDR3 nucleotides are TGTGCCAGCAGCAAACTAGAGGCGAGGAACACCGGGGAGCTGTTTTTT.

This clone occurred once. Other DNA sequences of this sample code for an identical CDR3. The J gene is TRBJ2-2, the V gene TRBV6-5, with 9 bases lining up with TRBD1. Germline assignment: CDR1 MNHEY and CDR2 SVGAGI. This CDR3 spans 14 amino acids. V was clipped by 6 bases and J by 4 bases; unmatched bases: 3. The CDR3 spells CASRGQGGTGELFF. The DNA of the CDR3 is TGTGCCAGCAGGGGACAGGGAGGCACCGGGGAGCTGTTTTTT.

The V and J genes are TRBV4-2 and TRBJ1-4, with TRBD1 matching 7 bases. The germline V gene has CDR1 LGHNA and CDR2 YNFKEQ. Unmatched junction bases numbered 8, after V lost 0 bases and J lost 10 bases. The CDR3 consists of 15 residues. The CDR3 coding sequence is TGTGCCAGCAGCCAAGAGGCGCAGGGGGTGGGAAAACTGTTTTTT. Translated: CASSQEAQGVGKLFF.

This clone is a singleton in its sample. The chain combines TRBV4-2 with TRBJ1-3, with TRBD1 as a possible D gene (6 bases). Germline CDR1 is LGHNA and CDR2 is YNFKEQ. The CDR3 totals 15 residues. Trimming removed 2 bases from V and 2 bases from J, with 10 bases in between. In DNA form, the CDR3 reads TGTGCCAGCAGCCAAAGGGGGGGTACTGGAAACACCATATATTTT. Translated: CASSQRGGTGNTIYF.

The genes are TRBV18 and TRBJ2-3; 7 nucleotides line up with TRBD2. Germline V gene lookup returns CDR1 KGHSH and CDR2 LQKENI. Trimming took 6 bases from V and 3 from J; bases not matched to a gene: 9. CDR3 length equals 15 residues. The CDR3: CASSRRGEVTDTQYF. The CDR3 coding sequence is TGTGCCAGCTCCCGCCGGGGGGAGGTTACAGATACGCAGTATTTT.

J is TRBJ2-5 and V is TRBV7-9; TRBD2 agrees at 7 bases. Trimming at V came to 3 bases and at J to 2 bases, leaving 0 bases not matched to a gene. The CDR3 extends over 13 amino acids. Germline V gene data show CDR1 as SEHNR and CDR2 as FQNEAQ (reference sequence). The DNA of the CDR3 is TGTGCCAGCAGCTTGGGACTACAAGAGACCCAGTACTTC. Its protein product is CASSLGLQETQYF.

There are a few counts of this clone. The chain is built from TRBV5-4 and TRBJ2-5; 7 nucleotides align to TRBD2. V lost 0 bases to trimming and J lost 2 bases; unmatched junction nucleotides: 4. Germline V gene sequence: CDR1 SGHNT, CDR2 YYREEE (reference sequence). The CDR3 is made up of 15 amino acids. CDR3 sequence reads: CASSLALGLQETQYF. The CDR3 nucleotides read TGTGCCAGCAGCTTGGCCCTGGGACTACAAGAGACCCAGTACTTC. Variable domain in full (rest from reference TRBV5-4 and TRBJ2-5): ETGVTQSPTHLIKTRGQQVTLRCSSQSGHNTVSWYQQALGQGPQFIFQYYREEENGRGNFPPRFSGLQFPNYSSELNVNALELDDSALYLCASSLALGLQETQYFGPGTRLLVL.

J is TRBJ2-7 and V is TRBV21-1; the table assigns TRBD1, which was not confirmed against the DNA. TRBV21-1 is described as a pseudogene. The CDR3 loop spans 15 amino acids. The CDR3, as DNA: TGTGCCAGCAGCGTCCTTTTGAGGGACAGCTACGAGCAGTACGTC. Translation gives CASSVLLRDSYEQYV.

The rearrangement uses TRBV2 and TRBJ1-5; no firm D call. Germline V gene data show CDR1 as SNHLY and CDR2 as FYNNEI. Trimming cost V 9 bases and J 6 bases, with 18 bases left between them. CDR3 length: 14 residues. The CDR3 sequence: CASEPWEGSQPQHF. CDR3 nucleotides: TGTGCCAGTGAACCCTGGGAGGGTAGTCAGCCCCAGCATTTT.

Remarks on this clone: Other DNA sequences in this sample translate to the same CDR3. This chain links TRBV28 with TRBJ1-1; D remains unclear. The germline CDR1 and CDR2 sequences are MDHEN and SYDVKM. The CDR3 covers 13 residues. Trimming took off 3 bases at V and 4 bases at J, with 9 bases between the two ends. The CDR3 protein is CASSFSSGTEAFF. The CDR3 region has the DNA TGTGCCAGCAGTTTTAGTAGCGGCACTGAAGCTTTCTTT.

The chain couples TRBV10-3 to TRBJ1-1, with TRBD1 as a possible D gene (6 bases). Germline loops: CDR1 ENHRY, CDR2 SYGVKD. V was trimmed by 2 bases and J by 4 bases, leaving 14 bases between them. The CDR3 consists of 15 residues. Here the CDR3 reads CAISEPEGGGTEAFF. The CDR3 DNA follows: TGTGCCATCAGTGAGCCAGAGGGGGGGGGCACTGAAGCTTTCTTT.

V and J are TRBV4-2 and TRBJ1-1, with 7 positions matching TRBD1. CDR1 and CDR2 from the germline V gene are LGHNA and YNFKEQ. The CDR3 has 15 residues. V gave up 4 bases and J gave up 0 bases; unmatched junction bases: 5. Here the CDR3 reads CASSRDRTLNTEAFF. In DNA form, the CDR3 reads TGTGCCAGCAGCCGGGACAGAACTTTGAACACTGAAGCTTTCTTT.

The J gene is TRBJ1-1, the V gene TRBV15; TRBD1 aligns across 10 bases. Looked up from germline, CDR1 is LNHNV and CDR2 is YYDKDF (reference sequence). This CDR3 is 16 amino acids long. The V segment lost 0 bases and the J segment 1 base; nucleotides outside the gene matches: 2. CDR3 residues: CATSRERDRGNTEAFF. The DNA for the CDR3 is TGTGCCACCAGCAGAGAAAGGGACAGGGGGAACACTGAAGCTTTCTTT.